A selection of T cell receptor beta chains follows, all from one sample in a study of shared clonotypes between healthy human individuals. The assay was immunoSEQ multiplex PCR, and TCRdb's table has in-frame clones only and misses some. This table has 2 million to 2.5 million clones, around 90% appearing once. Sequenced input: naive CD4+ T cells from PBMCs. The receptors were gathered from a man between 18 and 29 years old in good health. Some clones in this sample may be carry-over from other donors' samples. CDR3s include the opening cysteine and the closing phenylalanine or tryptophan. D genes are given only for firm matches. The size entry is marked missing in some rows and otherwise reads once, few, many or a size class.

clone_size	v_call	d_call	j_call	cdr3_nt	cdr3_aa
NA	TRBV9	TRBD1	TRBJ2-7	TGTGCCAGCAGCGTTCGGCCCGGGACAGGGGGGTCCGAGCAGTACTTC	CASSVRPGTGGSEQYF
NA	TRBV30	NA	TRBJ1-3	TGTGCCTGGGGTGTGAGCTCTGGAAACACCATATATTTT	CAWGVSSGNTIYF
NA	TRBV29-1	NA	TRBJ1-1	TGCAGCGTTCTTCTACGGAACACTGAAGCTTTCTTT	CSVLLRNTEAFF
NA	TRBV5-1	NA	TRBJ1-5	TGCGCCAGCAGCCCCGAGGGGCTAGGCAATCAGCCCCAGCATTTT	CASSPEGLGNQPQHF
few	TRBV30	NA	TRBJ1-1	TGTGCCTCGTACAGCTACACTGAAGCTTTCTTT	CASYSYTEAFF
NA	TRBV15	NA	TRBJ1-2	TGTGCCACCAGCCCCGGGCGGGTCGCGGGTGGCTACACCTTC	CATSPGRVAGGYTF
NA	TRBV5-4	NA	TRBJ2-3	TGTGCCAGCAGCCTGGGGTACGGGGGAGATACGCAGTATTTT	CASSLGYGGDTQYF
NA	TRBV5-1	NA	TRBJ2-7	TGCGCCAGCAGCGAGGACACGGAGCAGTACTTC	CASSEDTEQYF
few	TRBV2	NA	TRBJ1-2	TGTGCCAGCAGTGCCGCCTCCTACACCTTC	CASSAASYTF
NA	TRBV4-2	NA	TRBJ2-7	TGTGCCAGCAGCCAAGGACAGGAGGCCTACGAGCAGTACTTC	CASSQGQEAYEQYF
NA	TRBV10-3	NA	TRBJ1-1	TGTGCCGCAAAAAGGGGTAACACTGAAGCTTTCTTT	CAAKRGNTEAFF
NA	TRBV5-5	NA	TRBJ1-5	TGTGCCAGCAGCTTGGCCCTTGTACGGGAACAGCCCCAGCATTTT	CASSLALVREQPQHF
NA	TRBV5-4	NA	TRBJ2-5	TGTGCCAGCAGCTTGGGATCCGGCCAAGAGACCCAGTACTTC	CASSLGSGQETQYF
once	TRBV5-3	NA	TRBJ2-7	TGTGCCAGAAGCTTGGCCTGGCAGGGTCAAACCTACGAGCAGTACTTC	CARSLAWQGQTYEQYF
NA	TRBV28	TRBD1	TRBJ1-4	TGTGCCAGCAGCCGACAGGGAGGCAACGGAGAAAAACTGTTTTTT	CASSRQGGNGEKLFF
once	TRBV9	TRBD1	TRBJ1-2	TGTGCCAGCAGCGTAGCTGGGACAGGATCTATGGGCTACACCTTC	CASSVAGTGSMGYTF
NA	TRBV29-1	NA	TRBJ1-3	TGCAGCGTTGGGGAGAGACGGATCTCTGGAAACACCATATATTTT	CSVGERRISGNTIYF
NA	TRBV18	NA	TRBJ2-2	TGTGCCAGCTCACCACGGACAGTCCACACCGGGGAGCTGTTTTTT	CASSPRTVHTGELFF
NA	TRBV7-7	NA	TRBJ2-2	TGTGCCAGCTCTGTCAAGGATTTCACCGGGGAGCTGTTTTTT	CASSVKDFTGELFF
once	TRBV25-1	NA	TRBJ1-3	TGTGCCAGCAGTGAGTTGGGGTTCGGAAACACCATATATTTT	CASSELGFGNTIYF
NA	TRBV6-5	TRBD1	TRBJ1-2	TGTGCCAGCAGTTACGTGGGACAGGACCTCTATGGCTACACCTTC	CASSYVGQDLYGYTF
NA	TRBV5-4	NA	TRBJ2-5	TGTGCCAGCAGCTTGGGGGGCCTAGGGGAGACCCAGTACTTC	CASSLGGLGETQYF
once	TRBV29-1	NA	TRBJ2-5	TGCAGCGCGGGGGAGGCCCAGTACTTC	CSAGEAQYF
NA	TRBV5-1	NA	TRBJ2-1	TGCGCCAGCAGCTTGGTTCCAGGGGCATTGGGCTACAATGAGCAGTTCTTC	CASSLVPGALGYNEQFF
NA	TRBV6-1	NA	TRBJ2-6	TGTGCCAGTTCCCGGGGCTCTGGGGCCAACGTCCTGACTTTC	CASSRGSGANVLTF
NA	TRBV7-3	NA	TRBJ2-2	TGTGCCAGCAGCTCCTTGGGACAAGACACCGGGGAGCTGTTTTTT	CASSSLGQDTGELFF
NA	TRBV5-4	TRBD1	TRBJ2-7	TGTGCCAGCAGCTTGAGACAGGGGTCCTCCTACGAGCAGTACTTC	CASSLRQGSSYEQYF
NA	TRBV5-8	TRBD1	TRBJ1-6	TGTGCCAGCAGCTCCAGGGACAGGGGTCTTTCACCCCTCCACTTT	CASSSRDRGLSPLHF
NA	TRBV10-3	NA	TRBJ2-2	TGTGCCATCAGTGAGTCGACTCGGGGCCAGCGCACCGGGGAGCTGTTTTTT	CAISESTRGQRTGELFF
NA	TRBV4-1	NA	TRBJ1-2	TGCGCCAGCAGCCAAGATCCCAACAACTATGGCTACACCTTC	CASSQDPNNYGYTF
NA	TRBV11-2	NA	TRBJ2-3	TGTGCCAGCAGCCACCGAGCAATATCAGATACGCAGTATTTT	CASSHRAISDTQYF
once	TRBV2	TRBD2	TRBJ2-2	TGTGCCAGCAGTGAAGTAGCGGGAGGGACCGGGGAGCTGTTTTTT	CASSEVAGGTGELFF
NA	TRBV28	TRBD2	TRBJ2-7	TGTGCCAGCAGTCGCAGCGGGGGACGGGTGTACGAGCAGTACTTC	CASSRSGGRVYEQYF
NA	TRBV2	TRBD1	TRBJ1-1	TGTGCCAGCAGTCGACAGGGAGGCAATTTGAACACTGAAGCTTTCTTT	CASSRQGGNLNTEAFF
NA	TRBV4-1	NA	TRBJ1-1	TGCGCCAGCAGCCAAGTGGGGGGGGTTACAGGGAGGGAAGCTTTCTTT	CASSQVGGVTGREAFF
NA	TRBV29-1	NA	TRBJ1-3	TGCAGCGCTCGACATGCTCCTGGAAACACCATATATTTT	CSARHAPGNTIYF
NA	TRBV6-5	TRBD1	TRBJ2-2	TGTGCCAGCAGGACAGGGGCCGGGGAGCTGTTTTTT	CASRTGAGELFF
NA	TRBV30	NA	TRBJ2-7	TGTGCCTGGAGTTGGAGGGGGCGGGACGAGCAGTACTTC	CAWSWRGRDEQYF
NA	TRBV5-4	TRBD2	TRBJ2-7	TGTGCCAGCAGCTTGGCCCCGACTAGCGGGAGGGCCTGGGAGCAGTACTTC	CASSLAPTSGRAWEQYF
NA	TRBV10-1	NA	TRBJ2-1	TGCGCCAGCAGTGAGGACCCGTCTCCTACCTACAATGAGCAGTTCTTC	CASSEDPSPTYNEQFF
once	TRBV18	TRBD2	TRBJ2-7	TGTGCCAGCTCACTACACACTAGCGGGGGTTACGAGCAGTACTTC	CASSLHTSGGYEQYF
NA	TRBV6-4	NA	TRBJ2-3	TGTGCCAGCAGTGGAGAAGCGGATGGCAGCACAGATACGCAGTATTTT	CASSGEADGSTDTQYF
NA	TRBV15	NA	TRBJ2-1	TGTGCCACCAGCGTTAGGCGACCCTCCTACAATGAGCAGTTCTTC	CATSVRRPSYNEQFF
NA	TRBV25-1	TRBD1	TRBJ1-1	TGTGCCAGCAGTGAGTCCTACGGGACAGGCCTTATCACCCCGATTTTT	CASSESYGTGLITPIF
NA	TRBV5-4	TRBD1	TRBJ2-3	TGTGCCAGCAGCTCGTACAGGGGGCTAGATACGCAGTATTTT	CASSSYRGLDTQYF